These T cell receptor beta chains were read from a single sample in a study of blood T cell repertoires in COVID-19. Clones were sequenced by immunoSEQ multiplex PCR, and TCRdb holds only the in-frame ones, with some missing. The repertoire holds more than 200,000 clones, with 75% to 90% as singletons. The sequenced material came from PBMCs or T cells enriched from blood (not recorded which). The receptors originated from a woman aged 30 to 39 with acute COVID-19. Both conserved end residues are part of each CDR3. A D gene is named only where the DNA matches it firmly. Clone sizes are given selectively: once, few, many, or a class where the clone is expanded.

v_gene	abundance	j_gene	d_gene	CDR3aa	CDR3nt
TRBV7-8	once	TRBJ1-5	NA	CASSLARGDQPQHF	TGTGCCAGCAGCTTGGCCAGGGGCGATCAGCCCCAGCATTTT
TRBV28	NA	TRBJ2-7	NA	CASRRTGSYEQYF	TGTGCCAGCAGACGCACAGGGTCCTACGAGCAGTACTTC
TRBV5-5	NA	TRBJ2-5	NA	CASSVRGAAETQYF	TGTGCCAGCAGCGTCAGGGGGGCAGCAGAGACCCAGTACTTC
TRBV11-2	NA	TRBJ1-2	NA	CASSQKKTVATHRRYGYTF	TGTGCCAGCAGCCAAAAAAAGACAGTCGCAACTCACAGACGCTATGGCTACACCTTC
TRBV5-6	NA	TRBJ1-1	NA	CASSLLARRRGGTEAFF	TGTGCCAGCAGCTTGTTAGCCCGGAGAAGGGGTGGCACTGAAGCTTTCTTT
TRBV11-3	NA	TRBJ2-1	TRBD2	CASSLTSGVNNEQFF	TGTGCCAGCAGCTTAACTAGCGGGGTCAACAATGAGCAGTTCTTC
TRBV27	NA	TRBJ2-6	TRBD1	CASSSAGTGYSGANVLTF	TGTGCCAGCAGTTCCGCCGGGACAGGGTACTCTGGGGCCAACGTCCTGACTTTC
TRBV19	NA	TRBJ1-5	NA	CASSRGVYQPQHF	TGTGCCAGTAGCCGAGGAGTGTATCAGCCCCAGCATTTT
TRBV7-2	NA	TRBJ2-2	TRBD2	CASSFASGRPYTGELFF	TGTGCCAGCAGCTTCGCTAGCGGGAGGCCCTACACCGGGGAGCTGTTTTTT
TRBV27	NA	TRBJ2-1	TRBD2	CASSLSGGTHRADNEQFF	TGTGCCAGCAGTTTATCGGGGGGGACGCACCGAGCAGATAATGAGCAGTTCTTC
TRBV10-3	once	TRBJ1-5	TRBD1	CAISETDRGNQPQHF	TGTGCCATCAGTGAGACTGACAGGGGAAACCAGCCCCAGCATTTT
TRBV27	NA	TRBJ2-2	TRBD2	CASSPRRLAGGTGELFF	TGTGCCAGCAGTCCCCGCCGGTTAGCGGGAGGCACCGGGGAGCTGTTTTTT
TRBV5-1	NA	TRBJ2-1	NA	CASSLGGGNTYNEQFF	TGCGCCAGCAGCTTGGGAGGCGGAAACACCTACAATGAGCAGTTCTTC
TRBV11-3	NA	TRBJ1-6	NA	CASSPPSPLGSPLHF	TGTGCCAGCAGTCCTCCTAGCCCCTTGGGTTCACCCCTCCACTTT
TRBV5-6	NA	TRBJ2-7	TRBD2	CASSLFRGSGSRYEQYF	TGTGCCAGCAGCTTGTTTCGTGGTAGCGGGAGCCGCTACGAGCAGTACTTC
TRBV5-6	NA	TRBJ2-3	TRBD2	CASSADGGEIFTDTQYF	TGTGCCAGCAGCGCGGACGGGGGGGAGATCTTCACAGATACGCAGTATTTT
TRBV6-2/TRBV6-3	once	TRBJ1-1	TRBD1	CASSSGTAFFNTEAFF	TGTGCCAGCAGTTCGGGGACAGCCTTTTTTAACACTGAAGCTTTCTTT
TRBV3-1/TRBV3-2	NA	TRBJ1-3	NA	CASSHAGLASGNTIYF	TGTGCCAGCAGCCACGCGGGACTGGCGTCTGGAAACACCATATATTTT
TRBV3-1/TRBV3-2	NA	TRBJ2-7	TRBD1	CASSPRTGMYEQYF	TGTGCCAGCAGCCCCAGGACAGGGATGTACGAGCAGTACTTC
TRBV25-1	NA	TRBJ1-2	NA	CASSEFQEGYTF	TGTGCCAGCAGTGAATTTCAGGAAGGCTACACCTTC
TRBV11-2	NA	TRBJ1-1	TRBD1	CASTHYRAIRDRGHRGAFF	TGTGCCAGCACCCATTATCGGGCGATCAGGGACAGGGGTCATCGAGGAGCTTTCTTT
TRBV7-2	NA	TRBJ1-1	NA	CASRQGLGPEAFF	TGTGCCAGCAGACAGGGTTTGGGCCCAGAAGCTTTCTTT